This T cell receptor (beta chain) was identified during a study of cytomegalovirus exposure and HLA in healthy donors. Findings and limits, study-wide: There were 150 or so TCR beta chains listed as cytomegalovirus-associated. TCR beta V- and J-gene trimming, according to a later analysis, was linked to a missense DCLRE1C variant. Common viral pathogens seemed to be connected with several of the most significant clusters, according to a later analysis. Researchers reportedly found TCR beta sequences accurately predicted most subjects' HLA-A and HLA-B alleles.

Per germline, CDR1 SSHAT and CDR2 FNYEAQ (reference sequence). There are 14 residues in the CDR3. In the PCR, 60 Vbeta and 13 Jbeta primers were used. The repertoire was sequenced with immunoSEQ multiplex PCR; TCRdb's copy has only in-frame clones and lacks some. The profile shows about 140,000 clones, 75% to 85% of them singletons. A note on this clone: The antigen is not known. The junction departs from germline at one end; a sequencing error may be responsible.

Sequencing was carried out using PBMCs. The chain uses TRBV7-7 and TRBJ2-5; TRBD1 aligns across 10 bases. The source is a woman aged 45-60 years in good health and CMV-seropositive. CDR3 DNA sequence: TGTGCTAGCAGCTTGGACAGGGGGACAGAGACCCAGTACTTC. Translated: CASSLDRGTETQYF.